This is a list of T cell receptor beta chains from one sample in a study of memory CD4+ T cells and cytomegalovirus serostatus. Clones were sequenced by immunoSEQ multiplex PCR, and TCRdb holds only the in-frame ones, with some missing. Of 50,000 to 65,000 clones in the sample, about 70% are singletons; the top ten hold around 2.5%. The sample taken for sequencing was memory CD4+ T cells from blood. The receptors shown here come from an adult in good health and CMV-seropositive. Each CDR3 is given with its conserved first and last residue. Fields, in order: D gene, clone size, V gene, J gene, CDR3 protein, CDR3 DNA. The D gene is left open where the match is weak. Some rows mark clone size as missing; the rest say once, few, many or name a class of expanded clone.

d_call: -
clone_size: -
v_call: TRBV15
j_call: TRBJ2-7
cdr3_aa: CATSRKSGLVKQEQYF
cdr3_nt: TGTGCCACCAGCAGAAAATCCGGGCTAGTAAAGCAGGAGCAGTACTTC

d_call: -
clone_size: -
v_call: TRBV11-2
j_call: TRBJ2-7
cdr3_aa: CASSLERAPNYEQYF
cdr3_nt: TGTGCCAGCAGCTTAGAGCGCGCTCCCAACTACGAGCAGTACTTC

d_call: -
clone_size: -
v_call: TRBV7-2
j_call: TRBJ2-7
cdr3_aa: CASSLEYEQYF
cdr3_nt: TGTGCCAGCAGCTTAGAGTACGAGCAGTACTTC

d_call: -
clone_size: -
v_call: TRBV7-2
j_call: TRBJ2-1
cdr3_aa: CASSLGSTDEQFF
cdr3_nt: TGTGCCAGCAGCTTGGGGTCAACTGATGAGCAGTTCTTC

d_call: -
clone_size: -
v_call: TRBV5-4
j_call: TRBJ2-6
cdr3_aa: CASSFEGTGANVLTF
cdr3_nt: TGTGCCAGCAGCTTTGAGGGTACCGGGGCCAACGTCCTGACTTTC

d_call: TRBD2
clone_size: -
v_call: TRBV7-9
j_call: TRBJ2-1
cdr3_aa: CASSLGGGSSEQFF
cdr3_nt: TGTGCCAGCAGCTTAGGAGGCGGGAGTAGTGAGCAGTTCTTC

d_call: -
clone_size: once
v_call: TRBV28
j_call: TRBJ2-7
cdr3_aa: CASSLQTIGSYEQYF
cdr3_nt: TGTGCCAGCAGTTTACAGACTATCGGCTCCTACGAGCAGTACTTC

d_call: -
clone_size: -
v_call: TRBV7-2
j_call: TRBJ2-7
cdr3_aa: CASSLDRQYEQYF
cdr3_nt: TGTGCCAGCAGCCTAGACAGACAGTACGAGCAGTACTTC

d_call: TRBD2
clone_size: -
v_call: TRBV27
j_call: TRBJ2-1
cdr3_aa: CASSSRAGARNNEQFF
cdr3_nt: TGTGCCAGCAGTTCCAGAGCGGGAGCTAGGAACAATGAGCAGTTCTTC

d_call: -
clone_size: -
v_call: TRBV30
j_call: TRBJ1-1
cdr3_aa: CAWDNQAEAFF
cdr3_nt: TGTGCCTGGGACAATCAAGCTGAAGCTTTCTTT

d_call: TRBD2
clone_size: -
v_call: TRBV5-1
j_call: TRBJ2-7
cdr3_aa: CASSGGGTSGSYEQYF
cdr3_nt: TGCGCCAGCAGCGGGGGTGGGACTAGCGGGAGCTACGAGCAGTACTTC

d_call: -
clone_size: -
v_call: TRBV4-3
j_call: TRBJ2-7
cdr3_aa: CASSQGGIGAEQYF
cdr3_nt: TGCGCCAGCAGCCAAGGGGGTATAGGGGCCGAGCAGTACTTC

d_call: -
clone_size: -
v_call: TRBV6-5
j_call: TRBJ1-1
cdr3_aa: CASRGPEAFF
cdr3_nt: TGTGCCAGCAGGGGGCCTGAAGCTTTCTTT

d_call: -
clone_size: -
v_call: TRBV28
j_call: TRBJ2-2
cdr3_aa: CASSSANTGELFF
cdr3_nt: TGTGCCAGCAGTTCTGCGAACACCGGGGAGCTGTTTTTT

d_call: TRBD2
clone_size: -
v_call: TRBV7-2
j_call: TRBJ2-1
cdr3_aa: CASTPTAGGDEQFF
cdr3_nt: TGTGCCAGCACCCCGACAGCGGGAGGCGATGAGCAGTTCTTC

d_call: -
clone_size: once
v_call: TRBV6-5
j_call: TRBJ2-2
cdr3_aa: CASHTANTGELFF
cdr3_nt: TGTGCCAGTCATACTGCGAACACCGGGGAGCTGTTTTTT

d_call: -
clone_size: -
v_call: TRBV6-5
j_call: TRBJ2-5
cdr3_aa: CASRHTNSQPGTQYF
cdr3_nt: TGTGCCAGCAGACACACCAACTCACAGCCGGGGACCCAGTACTTC

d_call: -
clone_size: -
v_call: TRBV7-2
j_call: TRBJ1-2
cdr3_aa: CASSPLSSYGYTF
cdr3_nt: TGTGCCAGCAGCCCTCTAAGTTCCTATGGCTACACCTTC

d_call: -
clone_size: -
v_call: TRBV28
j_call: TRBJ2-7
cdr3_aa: CASSHRDFSYEQYF
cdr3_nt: TGTGCCAGCAGCCACCGGGACTTCTCCTACGAGCAGTACTTC

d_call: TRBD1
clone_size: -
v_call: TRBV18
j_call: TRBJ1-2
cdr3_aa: CASSQPDRGYGYTF
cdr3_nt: TGTGCCAGCTCCCAGCCGGACAGGGGCTATGGCTACACCTTC

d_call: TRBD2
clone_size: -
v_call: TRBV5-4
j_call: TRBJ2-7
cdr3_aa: CASSREPKGTSGSYYEQYF
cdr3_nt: TGTGCCAGCAGCCGAGAGCCAAAAGGGACTAGCGGGAGCTACTACGAGCAGTACTTC

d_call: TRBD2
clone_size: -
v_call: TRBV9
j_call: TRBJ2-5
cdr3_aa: CASSVGASGSMQETQYF
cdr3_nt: TGTGCCAGCAGCGTGGGGGCTAGCGGGAGCATGCAGGAGACCCAGTACTTC

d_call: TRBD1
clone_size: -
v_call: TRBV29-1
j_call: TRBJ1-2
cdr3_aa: CSVEPGGYGYTF
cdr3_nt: TGCAGCGTTGAACCAGGGGGGTATGGCTACACCTTC

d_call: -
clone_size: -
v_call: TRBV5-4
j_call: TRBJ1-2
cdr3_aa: CASSLGRAGYTF
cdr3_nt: TGTGCCAGCAGCTTAGGCAGGGCTGGCTACACCTTC

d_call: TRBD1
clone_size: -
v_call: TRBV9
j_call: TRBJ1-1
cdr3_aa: CASSVVSGGTEAFF
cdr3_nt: TGTGCCAGCAGCGTAGTTTCAGGGGGCACTGAAGCTTTCTTT

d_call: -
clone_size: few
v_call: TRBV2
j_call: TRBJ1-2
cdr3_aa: CASSSPTSFGGGYTF
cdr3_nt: TGTGCCAGCAGCTCCCCGACGTCTTTCGGGGGTGGCTACACCTTC

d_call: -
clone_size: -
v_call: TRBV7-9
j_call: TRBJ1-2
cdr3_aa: CASSLGVAGHYGYTF
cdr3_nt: TGTGCCAGCAGCTTAGGCGTGGCAGGCCACTATGGCTACACCTTC

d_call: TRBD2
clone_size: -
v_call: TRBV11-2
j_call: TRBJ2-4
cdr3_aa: CASSEISGRDIQYF
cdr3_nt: TGTGCCAGCAGCGAAATTAGCGGGAGGGACATTCAGTACTTC